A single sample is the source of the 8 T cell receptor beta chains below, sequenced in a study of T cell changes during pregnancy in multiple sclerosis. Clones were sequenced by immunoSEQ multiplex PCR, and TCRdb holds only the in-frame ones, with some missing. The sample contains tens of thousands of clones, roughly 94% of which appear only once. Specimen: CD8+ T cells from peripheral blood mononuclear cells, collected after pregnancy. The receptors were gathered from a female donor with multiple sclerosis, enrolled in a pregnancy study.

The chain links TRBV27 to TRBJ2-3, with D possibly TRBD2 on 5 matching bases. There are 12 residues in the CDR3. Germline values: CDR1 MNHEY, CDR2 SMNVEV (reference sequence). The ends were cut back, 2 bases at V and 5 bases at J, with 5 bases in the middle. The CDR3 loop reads CASSLGRDTQYF. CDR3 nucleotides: TGTGCCAGCAGTTTAGGGAGAGATACGCAGTATTTT.

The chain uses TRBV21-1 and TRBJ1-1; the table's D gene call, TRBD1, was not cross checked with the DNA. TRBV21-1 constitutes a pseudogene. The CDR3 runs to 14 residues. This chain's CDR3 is CASSTGTEVTEAFF. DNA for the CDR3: TGTGCCAGCAGCACCGGGACAGAGGTCACTGAAGCTTTCTTT.

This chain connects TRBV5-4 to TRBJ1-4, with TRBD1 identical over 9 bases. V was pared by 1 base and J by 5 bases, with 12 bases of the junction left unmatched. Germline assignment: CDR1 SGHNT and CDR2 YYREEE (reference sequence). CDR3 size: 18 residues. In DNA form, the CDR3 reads TGTGCCAGCAGCTTGCCTCCGGGACAGGGCGAATTAAATGAAAAACTGTTTTTT. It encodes CASSLPPGQGELNEKLFF.

CDR3 coding DNA: TGTGCCAGCAGCTTGCGACTAGCGGCCACAGATACGCAGTATTTT. Protein sequence: CASSLRLAATDTQYF. The chain recombines TRBV5-5 with TRBJ2-3; 9 nucleotides line up with TRBD2. The CDR3 extends over 15 amino acids. The ends lost 1 base at V and 2 bases at J; junction bases unmatched: 2. CDR1 is SGHKS and CDR2 is YYEKEE in the germline V gene (reference sequence). Filled out from reference TRBV5-5 and TRBJ2-3, the complete variable domain reads DAGVTQSPTHLIKTRGQQVTLRCSPISGHKSVSWYQQVLGQGPQFIFQYYEKEERGRGNFPDRFSARQFPNYSSELNVNALLLGDSALYLCASSLRLAATDTQYFGPGTRLTVL.

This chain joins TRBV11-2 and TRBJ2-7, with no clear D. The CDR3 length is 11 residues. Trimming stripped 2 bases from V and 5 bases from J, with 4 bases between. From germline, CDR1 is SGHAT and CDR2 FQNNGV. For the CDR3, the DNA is TGTGCCAGCAGCTTACCGGACGAGCAGTACTTC. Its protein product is CASSLPDEQYF.

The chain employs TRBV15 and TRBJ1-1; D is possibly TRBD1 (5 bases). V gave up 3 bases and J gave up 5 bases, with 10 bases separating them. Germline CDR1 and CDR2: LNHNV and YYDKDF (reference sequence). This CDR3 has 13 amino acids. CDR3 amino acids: CATSSPPGTEAFF. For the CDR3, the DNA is TGTGCCACCAGCAGCCCTCCAGGGACTGAAGCTTTCTTT.

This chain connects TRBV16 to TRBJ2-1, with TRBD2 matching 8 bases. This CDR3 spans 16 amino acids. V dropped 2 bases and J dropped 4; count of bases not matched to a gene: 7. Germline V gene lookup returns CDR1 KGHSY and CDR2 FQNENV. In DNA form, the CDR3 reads TGTGCCAGCAGCCAAGATTTAGCGGGATTGTACAATGAGCAGTTCTTC. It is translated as CASSQDLAGLYNEQFF.

The CDR3 loop reads CASRPTGGRDEQFF. In DNA form, the CDR3 reads TGTGCCAGCAGACCCACGGGGGGGAGAGATGAGCAGTTCTTC. The chain links TRBV6-1 to TRBJ2-1, with 8 bases aligning to TRBD2. Germline lookup yields CDR1 MNHNS and CDR2 SASEGT. The length of the CDR3 is 14 residues. The ends lost 6 bases at V and 8 bases at J; junction bases unmatched: 9.